This TCR beta chain was recovered during a study of CD8 T cells in ankylosing spondylitis. The TCR beta libraries were generated through quantitative 5'-RACE incorporating molecular barcodes. MiXCR, applied by TCRdb to the 5' RACE reads, yields one record per CDR3 protein. The sample consists of about 540,000 distinct CDR3 sequences, more than 9.5% of them appearing once. Study-wide findings and caveats: What seemed typical of ankylosing spondylitis blood was a TCR beta motif built from several highly homologous variants. Disease-linked clones reportedly concentrated significantly in matched ankylosing spondylitis synovial fluid. Within peripheral blood, clones linked to disease were CD8+ and relatively rare. Reactive arthritis synovial fluid and blood previously showed some of these motif variants.

This clonotype has a handful of counts. The antigen is unknown. Trimming took off 5 bases at V and 6 bases at J, with 10 bases between the two ends. There are 12 residues in the CDR3. Germline loops: CDR1 MGHDK, CDR2 SYGVNS. Source material: blood, either unsorted or a sorted T cell fraction (not recorded which). V is TRBV25-1 and J is TRBJ1-1; D is undetermined. The receptor comes from a male donor with ankylosing spondylitis. CDR3 residues: CASSRGVSEAFF. Written as DNA, the CDR3 is TGTGCCAGCAGTCGCGGGGTCTCTGAAGCTTTCTTT.